One sample yielded the 9 T cell receptor beta chains listed below, sequenced in a study of shared clonotypes between healthy human individuals. Profiled with immunoSEQ multiplex PCR; TCRdb holds only in-frame clones, not every one. The sample yields fewer than 850,000 clones, 72% seen once. Sample: memory CD4+ T cells sorted from blood. As for subset: CD45RA-negative fraction. These receptors all come from a woman aged 30 to 39 in good health.

A note on this clone: The sample carries other DNA sequences with the same CDR3. This chain joins TRBV7-2 and TRBJ1-1, with no clear D. The CDR3 runs to 13 residues. CDR1 and CDR2 (germline): SGHTA, FQGNSA. V dropped 2 bases and J dropped 5 bases, with 9 bases sitting between them. CDR3 nucleotide sequence: TGTGCCAGCAGCTTAAGTAGTGGGACTGAAGCTTTCTTT. Protein product: CASSLSSGTEAFF.

The rearrangement uses TRBV18 and TRBJ1-3; TRBD1 might be the D (5 bases). The CDR3 consists of 15 residues. Trimming took off 2 bases at V and 6 bases at J, with 14 bases between the two ends. Germline V gene sequence: CDR1 KGHSH, CDR2 LQKENI. Here the CDR3 DNA reads TGTGCCAGCTCACCAGGACAACCCCTAGAAAACACCATATATTTT. Translated: CASSPGQPLENTIYF.

The chain joins TRBV5-4 to TRBJ2-7; TRBD2 aligns across 9 bases. The J segment lost 0 bases and the V segment lost 4 bases, leaving 5 bases of the junction unmatched. The germline CDR1 and CDR2 sequences are SGHNT and YYREEE (reference sequence). This CDR3 comprises 15 residues. CDR3 nucleotides: TGTGCCAGCAGCCGGACTAGCGTGAACTCCTACGAGCAGTACTTC. Residues: CASSRTSVNSYEQYF. The full variable domain, completed using reference TRBV5-4 and TRBJ2-7, is ETGVTQSPTHLIKTRGQQVTLRCSSQSGHNTVSWYQQALGQGPQFIFQYYREEENGRGNFPPRFSGLQFPNYSSELNVNALELDDSALYLCASSRTSVNSYEQYFGPGTRLTVT.

This chain joins TRBV28 and TRBJ1-5, with D possibly being TRBD1 (5 bases). Germline V gene lookup returns CDR1 MDHEN and CDR2 SYDVKM. The CDR3 runs to 15 residues. V was trimmed by 2 bases and J by 4 bases, leaving 12 bases between them. The CDR3 region is CASSLLRGPNQPQHF. CDR3 bases: TGTGCCAGCAGTTTACTTAGGGGCCCAAATCAGCCCCAGCATTTT.

The chain has TRBV7-9 and TRBJ1-1, with D tentatively TRBD1 (5 bases). This CDR3 contains 16 residues. V dropped 5 bases and J dropped 1 base, with 17 bases sitting between them. Germline V gene sequence: CDR1 SEHNR, CDR2 FQNEAQ (reference sequence). CDR3 DNA: TGTGCCAGCAGCGCTATATCCGGGACTGCGAACACTGAAGCTTTCTTT. Translating gives CASSAISGTANTEAFF.

The V call is TRBV19, the J call TRBJ1-1; TRBD1 aligns across 7 bases. The CDR3 consists of 15 residues. Germline trimming cut 5 bases from V and 5 bases from J; bases unmatched to any gene: 11. CDR1 and CDR2 from the germline V gene are LNHDA and SQIVND (reference sequence). CDR3 sequence reads: CASSGSGQAKTEAFF. In DNA form, the CDR3 reads TGTGCCAGTAGTGGGAGCGGACAGGCTAAAACTGAAGCTTTCTTT.

As to this clone: Other DNA variants within this sample encode the same CDR3. The chain has TRBV19 and TRBJ1-5, with 9 bases that match TRBD1. There are 15 residues in the CDR3. J gave up 0 bases and V 6 bases, and 3 bases lay outside the gene matches. From germline, CDR1 is LNHDA and CDR2 SQIVND (reference sequence). The CDR3 loop is CASRRQGGSNQPQHF. The CDR3 bases are TGTGCCAGTAGGAGACAGGGGGGTAGCAATCAGCCCCAGCATTTT.

The chain is built from TRBV28 and TRBJ1-3; D not certain. V gave up 2 bases and J gave up 0 bases, with 8 bases separating them. The CDR3 consists of 15 residues. From germline, CDR1 is MDHEN and CDR2 SYDVKM. The CDR3 protein is CASSLPGHSGNTIYF. CDR3 DNA sequence: TGTGCCAGCAGTTTACCCGGCCACTCTGGAAACACCATATATTTT. Full variable domain (remainder filled in from reference TRBV28 and TRBJ1-3): DVKVTQSSRYLVKRTGEKVFLECVQDMDHENMFWYRQDPGLGLRLIYFSYDVKMKEKGDIPEGYSVSREKKERFSLILESASTNQTSMYLCASSLPGHSGNTIYFGEGSWLTVV.

The DNA for the CDR3 is TGTGCCAGCAGCACGGGACAGCGGGAGACTGAAGCTTTCTTT. Translation: CASSTGQRETEAFF. The rearrangement uses TRBV2 and TRBJ1-1, with TRBD1 matching 7 bases. Losses at the gene ends were 6 bases for V and 5 bases for J; bases not matched to a gene: 9. CDR1 SNHLY and CDR2 FYNNEI come from the germline V gene. The CDR3 length is 14 residues.